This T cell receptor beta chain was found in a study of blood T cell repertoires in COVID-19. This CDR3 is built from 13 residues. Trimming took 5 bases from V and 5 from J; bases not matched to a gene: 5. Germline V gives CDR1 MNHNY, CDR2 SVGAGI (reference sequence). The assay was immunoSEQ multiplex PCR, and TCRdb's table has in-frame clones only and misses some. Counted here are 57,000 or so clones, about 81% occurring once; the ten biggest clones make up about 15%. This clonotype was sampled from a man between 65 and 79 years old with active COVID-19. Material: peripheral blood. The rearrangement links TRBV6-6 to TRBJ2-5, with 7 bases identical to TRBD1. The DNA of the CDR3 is TGTGCCAGCAGTACGACAGGGATCGAGACCCAGTACTTC. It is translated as CASSTTGIETQYF.